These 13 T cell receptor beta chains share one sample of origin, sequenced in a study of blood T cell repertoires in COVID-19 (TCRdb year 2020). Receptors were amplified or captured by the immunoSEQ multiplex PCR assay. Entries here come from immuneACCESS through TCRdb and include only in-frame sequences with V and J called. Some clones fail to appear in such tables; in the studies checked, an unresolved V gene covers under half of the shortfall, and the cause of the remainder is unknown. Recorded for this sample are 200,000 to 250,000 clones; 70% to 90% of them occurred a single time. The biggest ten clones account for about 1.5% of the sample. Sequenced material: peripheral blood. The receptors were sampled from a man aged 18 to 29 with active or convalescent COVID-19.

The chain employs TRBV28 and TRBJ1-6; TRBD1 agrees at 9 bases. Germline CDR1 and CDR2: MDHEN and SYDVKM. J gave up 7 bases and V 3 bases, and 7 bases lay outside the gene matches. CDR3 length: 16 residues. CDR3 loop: CASSFPPGQGNSPLHF. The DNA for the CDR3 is TGTGCCAGCAGTTTCCCGCCGGGACAGGGAAATTCACCCCTCCACTTT.

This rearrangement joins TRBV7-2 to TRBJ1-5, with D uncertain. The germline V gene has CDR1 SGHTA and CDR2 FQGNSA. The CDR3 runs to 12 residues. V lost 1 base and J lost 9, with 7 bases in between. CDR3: CASSLEAGPQHF. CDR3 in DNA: TGTGCCAGCAGCTTAGAAGCGGGGCCCCAGCATTTT.

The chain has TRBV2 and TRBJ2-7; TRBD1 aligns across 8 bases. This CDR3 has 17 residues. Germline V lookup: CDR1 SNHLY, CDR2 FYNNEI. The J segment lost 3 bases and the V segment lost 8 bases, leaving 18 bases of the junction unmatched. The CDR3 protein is CASQPRDRLPPNYEQYF. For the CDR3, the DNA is TGTGCCAGCCAACCCCGGGACAGGCTCCCTCCCAACTACGAGCAGTACTTC.

The CDR3 region is CASSLYRSRGRTSGRNEQYF. In nucleotides, the CDR3 is TGTGCCAGCAGCTTATACCGTTCTCGCGGCAGGACTAGCGGGAGGAACGAGCAGTACTTC. This chain links TRBV7-8 with TRBJ2-7, with 14 bases that match TRBD2. Germline V gene data show CDR1 as SGHVS and CDR2 as FQNEAQ. J gave up 5 bases and V 2 bases, and 17 bases lay outside the gene matches. The CDR3 has 20 residues.

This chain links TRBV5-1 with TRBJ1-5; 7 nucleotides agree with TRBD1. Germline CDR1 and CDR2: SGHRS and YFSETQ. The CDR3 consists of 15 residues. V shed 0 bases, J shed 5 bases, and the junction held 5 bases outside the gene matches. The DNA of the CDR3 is TGCGCCAGCAGCTTGGAAGGGGACAGCTATCAGCCCCAGCATTTT. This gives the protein CASSLEGDSYQPQHF.

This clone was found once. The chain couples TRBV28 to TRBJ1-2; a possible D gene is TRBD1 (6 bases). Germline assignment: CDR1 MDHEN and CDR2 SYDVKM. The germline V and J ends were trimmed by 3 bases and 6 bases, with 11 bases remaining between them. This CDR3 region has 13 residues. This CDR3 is CASSFPRGDGYTF. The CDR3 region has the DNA TGTGCCAGCAGTTTTCCCAGGGGAGATGGCTACACCTTC.

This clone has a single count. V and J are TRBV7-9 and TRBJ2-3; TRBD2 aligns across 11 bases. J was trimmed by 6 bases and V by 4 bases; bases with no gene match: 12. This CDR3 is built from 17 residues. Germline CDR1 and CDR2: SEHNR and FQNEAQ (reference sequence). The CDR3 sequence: CASSSGTSGSRGDTQYF. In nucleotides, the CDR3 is TGTGCCAGCAGCTCGGGGACTAGCGGCTCGAGGGGGGATACGCAGTATTTT.

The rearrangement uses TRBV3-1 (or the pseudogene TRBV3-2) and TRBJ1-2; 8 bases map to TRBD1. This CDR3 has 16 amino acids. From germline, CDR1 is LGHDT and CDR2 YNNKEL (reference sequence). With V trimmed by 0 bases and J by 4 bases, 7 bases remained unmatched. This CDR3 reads CASSQDGGQVSYGYTF. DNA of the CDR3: TGTGCCAGCAGCCAAGATGGGGGACAGGTCTCCTATGGCTACACCTTC.

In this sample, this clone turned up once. The CDR3 sequence: CASSLAGTSGLQETQYF. CDR3 DNA sequence: TGTGCCAGCAGCTTAGCCGGGACTAGCGGACTCCAAGAGACCCAGTACTTC. The chain is built from TRBV7-2 and TRBJ2-5, with 11 bases identical to TRBD2. The CDR3 sequence is 17 residues long. Looked up from germline, CDR1 is SGHTA and CDR2 is FQGNSA. Trimming took 0 bases from V and 1 from J; bases not matched to a gene: 4.

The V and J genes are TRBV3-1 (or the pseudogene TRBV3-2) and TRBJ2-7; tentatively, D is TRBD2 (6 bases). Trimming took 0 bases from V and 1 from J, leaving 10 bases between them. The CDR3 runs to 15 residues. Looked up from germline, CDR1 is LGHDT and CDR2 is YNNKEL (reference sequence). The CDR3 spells CASSQDSGRSYEQYF. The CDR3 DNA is TGTGCCAGCAGCCAAGATAGCGGCAGATCCTACGAGCAGTACTTC.

The CDR3 DNA reads as TGTGCCACCAGTGCAACCAGTTCGTTCCTTCCCTACGAGCAGTACTTC. It is translated as CATSATSSFLPYEQYF. V and J are TRBV24-1 and TRBJ2-7; D unclear. Trimming shortened V by 5 bases and J by 2 bases, and 18 bases separated the two germline ends. The germline V gene has CDR1 KGHDR and CDR2 SFDVKD. The CDR3 loop spans 16 amino acids.

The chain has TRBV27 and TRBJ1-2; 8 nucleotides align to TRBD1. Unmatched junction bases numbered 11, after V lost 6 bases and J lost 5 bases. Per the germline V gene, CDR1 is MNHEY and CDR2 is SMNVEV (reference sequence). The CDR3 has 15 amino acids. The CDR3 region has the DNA TGTGCCAGCAGCGCCTGGGGGACAGGAGGTTATGGCTACACCTTC. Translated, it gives CASSAWGTGGYGYTF.

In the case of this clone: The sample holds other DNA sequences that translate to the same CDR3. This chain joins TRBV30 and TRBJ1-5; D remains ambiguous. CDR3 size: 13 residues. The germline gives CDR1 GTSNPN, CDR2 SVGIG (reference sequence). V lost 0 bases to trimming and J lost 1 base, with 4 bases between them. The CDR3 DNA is TGTGCCTGGAGTGTGCAGAGCAATCAGCCCCAGCATTTT. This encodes CAWSVQSNQPQHF.